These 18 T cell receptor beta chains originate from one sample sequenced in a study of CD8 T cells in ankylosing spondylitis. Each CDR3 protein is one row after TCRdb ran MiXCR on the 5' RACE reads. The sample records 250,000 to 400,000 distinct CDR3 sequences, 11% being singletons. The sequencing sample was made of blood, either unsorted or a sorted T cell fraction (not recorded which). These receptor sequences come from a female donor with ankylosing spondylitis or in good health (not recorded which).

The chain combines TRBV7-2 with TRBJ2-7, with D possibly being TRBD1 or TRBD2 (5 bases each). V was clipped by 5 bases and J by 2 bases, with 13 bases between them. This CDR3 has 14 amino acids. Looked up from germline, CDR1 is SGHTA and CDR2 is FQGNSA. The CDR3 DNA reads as TGTGCCAGCAGCCTGGGACCCCAAACCTACGAGCAGTACTTC. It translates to CASSLGPQTYEQYF.

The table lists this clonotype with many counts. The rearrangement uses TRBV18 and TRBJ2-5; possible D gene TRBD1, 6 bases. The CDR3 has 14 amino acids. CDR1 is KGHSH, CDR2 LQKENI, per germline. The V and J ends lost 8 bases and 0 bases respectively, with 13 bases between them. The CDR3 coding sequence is TGTGCCAGCAAAGTAGACAGGTACCAAGAGACCCAGTACTTC. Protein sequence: CASKVDRYQETQYF.

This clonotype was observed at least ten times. CDR3: CSQSTSGRAYEQYF. Written as DNA, the CDR3 is TGCAGCCAATCGACTAGCGGGAGGGCGTACGAGCAGTACTTC. The rearrangement links TRBV20-1 to TRBJ2-7; 14 nucleotides line up with TRBD2. This CDR3 contains 14 residues. The germline gives CDR1 DFQATT, CDR2 SNEGSKA (reference sequence).

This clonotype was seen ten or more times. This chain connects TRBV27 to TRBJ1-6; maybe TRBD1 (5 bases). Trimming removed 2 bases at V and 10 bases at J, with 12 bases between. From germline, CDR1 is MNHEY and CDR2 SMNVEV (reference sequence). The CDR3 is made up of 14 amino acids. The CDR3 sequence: CASSLRGRGSPLHF. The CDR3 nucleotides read TGTGCCAGCAGTTTACGGGGTCGGGGGTCACCCCTCCACTTT.

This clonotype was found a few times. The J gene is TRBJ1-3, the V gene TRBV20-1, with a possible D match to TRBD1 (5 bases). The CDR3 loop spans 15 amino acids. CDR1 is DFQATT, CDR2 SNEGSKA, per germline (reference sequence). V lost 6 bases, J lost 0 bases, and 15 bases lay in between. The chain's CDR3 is CSAQGLRGSGNTIYF. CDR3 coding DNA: TGCAGTGCCCAGGGCCTCCGGGGCTCTGGAAACACCATATATTTT.

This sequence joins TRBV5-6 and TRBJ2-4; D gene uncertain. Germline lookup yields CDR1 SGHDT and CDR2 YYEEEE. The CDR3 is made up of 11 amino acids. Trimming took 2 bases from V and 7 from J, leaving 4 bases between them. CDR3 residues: CASSFENIQYF. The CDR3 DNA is TGTGCCAGCAGCTTTGAGAACATTCAGTACTTC.

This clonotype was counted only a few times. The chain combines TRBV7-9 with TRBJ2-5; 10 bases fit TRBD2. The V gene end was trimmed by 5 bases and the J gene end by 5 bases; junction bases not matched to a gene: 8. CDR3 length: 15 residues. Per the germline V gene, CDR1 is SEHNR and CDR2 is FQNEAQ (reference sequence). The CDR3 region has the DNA TGTGCCAGCAGCAATAGCGGGGGGAGGGCGGAGACCCAGTACTTC. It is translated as CASSNSGGRAETQYF.

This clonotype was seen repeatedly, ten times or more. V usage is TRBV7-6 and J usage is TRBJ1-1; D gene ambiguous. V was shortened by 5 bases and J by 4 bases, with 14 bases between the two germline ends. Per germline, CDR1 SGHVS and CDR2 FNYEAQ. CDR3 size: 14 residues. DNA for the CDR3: TGTGCCAGCAGCCCAATAGTGCGGGGCACTGAAGCTTTCTTT. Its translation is CASSPIVRGTEAFF.

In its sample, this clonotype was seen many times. The chain's CDR3 is CASSIFGPSGGAGQFF. CDR3 bases: TGTGCCAGTAGTATATTCGGGCCTAGCGGGGGGGCCGGTCAGTTCTTC. V gene TRBV19 combines with J gene TRBJ2-1; the match to TRBD2 covers 12 bases. Germline V lookup: CDR1 LNHDA, CDR2 SQIVND (reference sequence). CDR3 length equals 16 residues. V dropped 2 bases and J dropped 13; count of bases not matched to a gene: 12. The whole variable domain, filled in from reference TRBV19 and TRBJ2-1, reads DGGITQSPKYLFRKEGQNVTLSCEQNLNHDAMYWYRQDPGQGLRLIYYSQIVNDFQKGDIAEGYSVSREKKESFPLTVTSAQKNPTAFYLCASSIFGPSGGAGQFFGPGTRLTVL.

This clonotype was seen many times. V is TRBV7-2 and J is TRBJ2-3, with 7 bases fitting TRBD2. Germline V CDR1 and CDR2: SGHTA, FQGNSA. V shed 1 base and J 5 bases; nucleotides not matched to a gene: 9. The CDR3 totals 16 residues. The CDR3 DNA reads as TGTGCCAGCAGCTTAGTTGTCGGCGGGAGCGGAGATACGCAGTATTTT. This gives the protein CASSLVVGGSGDTQYF.

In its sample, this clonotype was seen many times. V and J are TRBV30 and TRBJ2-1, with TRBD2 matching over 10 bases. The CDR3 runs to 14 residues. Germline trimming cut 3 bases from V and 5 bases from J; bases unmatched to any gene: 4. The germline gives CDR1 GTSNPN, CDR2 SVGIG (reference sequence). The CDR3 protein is CAWRQAGGDNEQFF. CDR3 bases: TGTGCCTGGAGGCAAGCGGGAGGGGACAATGAGCAGTTCTTC.

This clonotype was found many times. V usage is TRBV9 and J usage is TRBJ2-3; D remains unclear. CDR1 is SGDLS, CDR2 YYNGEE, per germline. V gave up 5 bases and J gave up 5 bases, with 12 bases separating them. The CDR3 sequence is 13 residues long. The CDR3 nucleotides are TGTGCCAGCAGAGAAACCTCCGGAGATACGCAGTATTTT. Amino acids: CASRETSGDTQYF.

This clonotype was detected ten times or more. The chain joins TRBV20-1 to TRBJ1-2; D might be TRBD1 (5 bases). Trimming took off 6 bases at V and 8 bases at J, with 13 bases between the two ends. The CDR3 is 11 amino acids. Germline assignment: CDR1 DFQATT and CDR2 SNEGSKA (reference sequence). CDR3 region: CSAVGLHGYTF. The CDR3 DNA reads TGCAGTGCCGTGGGACTCCACGGCTACACCTTC.

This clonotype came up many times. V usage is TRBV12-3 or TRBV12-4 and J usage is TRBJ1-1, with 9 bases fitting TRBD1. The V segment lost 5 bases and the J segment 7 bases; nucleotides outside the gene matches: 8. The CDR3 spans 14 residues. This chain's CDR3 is CASSGDRARGEAFF. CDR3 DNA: TGTGCCAGCAGTGGGGACAGGGCCAGGGGTGAAGCTTTCTTT.

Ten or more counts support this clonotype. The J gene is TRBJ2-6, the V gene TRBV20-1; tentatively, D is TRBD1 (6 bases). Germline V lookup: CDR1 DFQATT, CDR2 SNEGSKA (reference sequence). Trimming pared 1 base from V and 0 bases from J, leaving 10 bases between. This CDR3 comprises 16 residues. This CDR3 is CSARVQGSSGANVLTF. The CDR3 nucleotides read TGCAGTGCTAGAGTCCAGGGGAGCTCTGGGGCCAACGTCCTGACTTTC.

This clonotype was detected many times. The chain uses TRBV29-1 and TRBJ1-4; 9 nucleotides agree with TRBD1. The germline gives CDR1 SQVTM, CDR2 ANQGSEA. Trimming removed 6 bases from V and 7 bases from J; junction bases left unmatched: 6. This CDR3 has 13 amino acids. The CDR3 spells CSVGTGWGEKLFF. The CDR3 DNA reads TGCAGCGTCGGGACAGGGTGGGGTGAAAAACTGTTTTTT. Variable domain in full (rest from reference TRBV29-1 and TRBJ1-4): SAVISQKPSRDICQRGTSLTIQCQVDSQVTMMFWYRQQPGQSLTLIATANQGSEATYESGFVIDKFPISRPNLTFSTLTVSNMSPEDSSIYLCSVGTGWGEKLFFGSGTQLSVL.

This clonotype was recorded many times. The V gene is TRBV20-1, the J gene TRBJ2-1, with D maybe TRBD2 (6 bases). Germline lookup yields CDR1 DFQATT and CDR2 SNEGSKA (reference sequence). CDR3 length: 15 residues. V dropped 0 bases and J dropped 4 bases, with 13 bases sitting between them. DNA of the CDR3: TGCAGTGCTAGAGATGGATTGCGGGGTTACAATGAGCAGTTCTTC. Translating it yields CSARDGLRGYNEQFF.

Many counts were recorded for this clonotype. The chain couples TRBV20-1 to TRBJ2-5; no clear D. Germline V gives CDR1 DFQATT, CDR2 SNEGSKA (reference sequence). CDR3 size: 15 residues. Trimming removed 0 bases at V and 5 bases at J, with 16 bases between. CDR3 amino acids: CSARDYTRATETQYF. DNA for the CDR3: TGCAGTGCTAGAGATTACACCCGAGCGACGGAGACCCAGTACTTC.